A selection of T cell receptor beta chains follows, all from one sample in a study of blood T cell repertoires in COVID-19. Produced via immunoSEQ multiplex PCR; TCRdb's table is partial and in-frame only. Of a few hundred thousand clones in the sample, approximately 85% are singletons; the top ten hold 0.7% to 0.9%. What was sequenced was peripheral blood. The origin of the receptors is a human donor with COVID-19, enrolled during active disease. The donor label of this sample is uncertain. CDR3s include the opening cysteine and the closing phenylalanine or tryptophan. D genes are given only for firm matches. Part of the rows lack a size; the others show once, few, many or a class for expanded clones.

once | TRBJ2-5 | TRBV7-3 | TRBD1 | TGTGCCAGCAGCCCCGGGACAGGGATTAGGGAGACCCAGTACTTC | CASSPGTGIRETQYF
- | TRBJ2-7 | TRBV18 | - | TGTGCCAGCTCCCCGGCGACGGGGGACCCCTACGAGCAGTACTTC | CASSPATGDPYEQYF
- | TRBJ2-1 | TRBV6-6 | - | TGTGCCAGCAGTTACTCGCGGCAGAGTAACAATGAGCAGTTCTTC | CASSYSRQSNNEQFF
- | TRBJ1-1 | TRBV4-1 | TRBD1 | TGCGCCAGCAGCCAACCCGGGACAGACTACACTGAAGCTTTCTTT | CASSQPGTDYTEAFF
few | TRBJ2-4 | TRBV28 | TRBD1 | TGTGCCAGCAGTGACAGGGATGTAGCCAAAAACATTCAGTACTTC | CASSDRDVAKNIQYF
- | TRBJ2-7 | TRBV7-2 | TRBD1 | TGTGCCAGCAGCTCGCGGACAGGGGCTGACAGCGAGCAGTACTTC | CASSSRTGADSEQYF
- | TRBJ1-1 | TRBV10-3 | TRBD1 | TGTGCCATCAGTGATTCGACAGGGCGCCTCACTGAAGCTTTCTTT | CAISDSTGRLTEAFF
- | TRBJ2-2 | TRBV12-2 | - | TGTGCAAGTCGCTTACGGATCAGGGGGATGGGCCCACGAGACAACACCGGGGAGCTGTTTTTT | CASRLRIRGMGPRDNTGELFF
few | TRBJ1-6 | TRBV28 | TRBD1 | TGTGCCAGCAGCCTGGACAGGGGCGAGCATTCACCCCTCCACTTT | CASSLDRGEHSPLHF
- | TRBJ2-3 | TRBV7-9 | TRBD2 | TGTGCCAGCCCCTCGGCTAGCGGGCCGAGCACAGATACGCAGTATTTT | CASPSASGPSTDTQYF
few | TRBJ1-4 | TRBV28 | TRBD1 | TGTGCCAGCAGTCCCCCAAAGGGGGCGTCTGAAAAACTGTTTTTT | CASSPPKGASEKLFF
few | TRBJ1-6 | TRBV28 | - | TGTGCCAGCAGCCCAAACAAAAAAGTTAATTCACCCCTCCACTTT | CASSPNKKVNSPLHF
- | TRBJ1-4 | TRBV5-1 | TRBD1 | TGCGCCAGCAGCGGGACAGGTGGTAATGAAAAACTGTTTTTT | CASSGTGGNEKLFF
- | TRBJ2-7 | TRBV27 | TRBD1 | TGTGCCAGCAACCCTTCACGACAGGACAGGGACTACGAGCAGTACTTC | CASNPSRQDRDYEQYF
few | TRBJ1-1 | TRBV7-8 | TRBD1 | TGTGCCAGCAGCTTACAAACAGGGGACACTGAAGCTTTCTTT | CASSLQTGDTEAFF
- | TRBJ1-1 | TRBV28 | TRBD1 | TGTGCCAGCAGTATGGCAGGGGGCTTCGCTGAAGCTTTCTTT | CASSMAGGFAEAFF
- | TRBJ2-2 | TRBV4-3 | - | TGCGCCAGCAGCCCCAGTTTAGGGGATGACACCGGGGAGCTGTTTTTT | CASSPSLGDDTGELFF
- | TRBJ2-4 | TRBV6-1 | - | TGTGCCAGCAGTGAATATGGAGCCGTCCTAAACATTCAGTACTTC | CASSEYGAVLNIQYF